Listed below are T cell receptor beta chains from one sample, sequenced in a study of siplizumab effects on memory and regulatory T cells. This table comes from immunoSEQ multiplex PCR, and its TCRdb copy is limited to in-frame clones, with some not included. Among roughly 68,000 clones listed, around 96% were seen once. Sequencing input: naive CD8+ T cells sorted from blood. These receptors all stem from a human donor in good health. Both conserved end residues are trimmed from each CDR3. Each record gives: V gene, J gene, CDR3 protein.

V gene: TRBV27
J gene: TRBJ2-5
CDR3 protein: ASSPPTGDQY

V gene: TRBV4-3
J gene: TRBJ1-1
CDR3 protein: ASSQDSGFTEAF

V gene: TRBV27
J gene: TRBJ2-3
CDR3 protein: ASSSGEASTDTQY

V gene: TRBV29-1
J gene: TRBJ2-7
CDR3 protein: SVEDHRSYEQY

V gene: TRBV27
J gene: TRBJ1-1
CDR3 protein: ASSIHGVNTEAF

V gene: TRBV21-1
J gene: TRBJ1-1
CDR3 protein: ASRQGCTEAF

V gene: TRBV6-6
J gene: TRBJ2-3
CDR3 protein: ASSGGRTTDTQY

V gene: TRBV13
J gene: TRBJ1-5
CDR3 protein: ASSPLGSHNQPQH

V gene: TRBV7-9
J gene: TRBJ1-1
CDR3 protein: ASSLELGGTEAF

V gene: TRBV5-5
J gene: TRBJ2-3
CDR3 protein: ASSLYPGGTDTQY

V gene: TRBV4-2
J gene: TRBJ2-3
CDR3 protein: ASSQESRTDTQY

V gene: TRBV4-1
J gene: TRBJ2-5
CDR3 protein: ASSQDSTSGGGETQY

V gene: TRBV9
J gene: TRBJ1-4
CDR3 protein: ASTTGLNEKLF

V gene: TRBV19
J gene: TRBJ2-1
CDR3 protein: ATLRAERDNEQF

V gene: TRBV7-9
J gene: TRBJ1-6
CDR3 protein: ASSTGTYNSPLH

V gene: TRBV6-1
J gene: TRBJ1-5
CDR3 protein: ASSEGGNQPQH

V gene: TRBV7-6
J gene: TRBJ2-7
CDR3 protein: ASSLEGLYEQY

V gene: TRBV6-1
J gene: TRBJ1-1
CDR3 protein: ASSEDSEAF

V gene: TRBV4-3
J gene: TRBJ1-3
CDR3 protein: ASSQGTGSGNTIY

V gene: TRBV19
J gene: TRBJ2-7
CDR3 protein: ASSIRDGTGYEQY

V gene: TRBV7-9
J gene: TRBJ1-1
CDR3 protein: ASSPRDSNTEAF

V gene: TRBV6-5
J gene: TRBJ2-7
CDR3 protein: ASSYYPGGMYEQY

V gene: TRBV7-3
J gene: TRBJ2-5
CDR3 protein: ASSRTGGQQETQY

V gene: TRBV6-5
J gene: TRBJ1-1
CDR3 protein: ASRVGGEITEAF

V gene: TRBV7-2
J gene: TRBJ1-2
CDR3 protein: ASSFDRLANYGYT

V gene: TRBV18
J gene: TRBJ2-7
CDR3 protein: ASSPAEPYEQY

V gene: TRBV5-1
J gene: TRBJ2-2
CDR3 protein: ASSLGGGELF

V gene: TRBV19
J gene: TRBJ2-1
CDR3 protein: ASSPMGLAGRNEQF

V gene: TRBV7-7
J gene: TRBJ2-5
CDR3 protein: ASSPPVGETQY

V gene: TRBV19
J gene: TRBJ2-7
CDR3 protein: ASSRGGDYEQY

V gene: TRBV5-6
J gene: TRBJ2-5
CDR3 protein: ASSGVGGAGETQY

V gene: TRBV6-5
J gene: TRBJ2-5
CDR3 protein: ASSYSIGLGETQY

V gene: TRBV6-5
J gene: TRBJ2-5
CDR3 protein: ASSYDGGAGETQY

V gene: TRBV19
J gene: NA
CDR3 protein: ASSIWTATTYEQY

V gene: TRBV2
J gene: TRBJ2-3
CDR3 protein: ASHGIGLITDTQY

V gene: TRBV14
J gene: TRBJ2-3
CDR3 protein: ASSLLPTDGDTQY

V gene: TRBV4-1
J gene: TRBJ1-1
CDR3 protein: ASSQEPRGTEAF

V gene: TRBV7-6
J gene: TRBJ2-7
CDR3 protein: ASSSRLAGGTYEQY

V gene: TRBV5-4
J gene: TRBJ2-3
CDR3 protein: ASSLDLGQSTDTQY

V gene: TRBV4-1
J gene: TRBJ2-2
CDR3 protein: ASSQSSLEELF

V gene: TRBV6-5
J gene: TRBJ2-7
CDR3 protein: ASSSGQGGSYEQY

V gene: TRBV9
J gene: TRBJ2-1
CDR3 protein: ASSVGGTNDNEQF

V gene: TRBV2
J gene: TRBJ2-7
CDR3 protein: ASSVGQSYEQY

V gene: TRBV28
J gene: TRBJ1-4
CDR3 protein: ASSLFIGNEKLF

V gene: TRBV4-1
J gene: TRBJ2-1
CDR3 protein: ASSQVSGGAGNEQF

V gene: TRBV19
J gene: TRBJ1-1
CDR3 protein: ASIAAEAF

V gene: TRBV2
J gene: TRBJ1-1
CDR3 protein: ASSEYRRGGTEAF

V gene: TRBV5-4
J gene: TRBJ2-7
CDR3 protein: ASSPDRVGYYEQY

V gene: TRBV6-4
J gene: TRBJ2-3
CDR3 protein: ASSDSTDTQY

V gene: TRBV9
J gene: TRBJ1-1
CDR3 protein: ASSVGPWGPGTEAF

V gene: TRBV6-5
J gene: TRBJ2-7
CDR3 protein: ASSEQESYEQY

V gene: TRBV4-3
J gene: TRBJ2-7
CDR3 protein: ASSQERGGYEQY

V gene: TRBV6-5
J gene: TRBJ1-1
CDR3 protein: ASSYSSVNTEAF

V gene: TRBV6-5
J gene: TRBJ2-7
CDR3 protein: ASSSELAGEQY